Sequencing of this T cell receptor beta chain was carried out in a study of identical twins (dated by TCRdb to the mid-2010s). Some background on the complete study: To test whether fetal clonotypes persist, this study deep-sequenced TCR alpha and beta repertoires from monozygotic twins, from unrelated adults of various ages, and from cord blood. To rule out contamination, the twin experiments were replicated at different times with different library preparation protocols.

CDR3 length: 15 amino acids, cysteine to phenylalanine. The entry retains the CDR3 DNA only, 45 bases that are in frame from base 1. CDR1 SGHRS and CDR2 YFSETQ are derived from the germline V gene. V drops 5 bases and J drops 1 base, leaving 15 bases in between. The receptor library was made with 5' RACE. Sequencer: Illumina HiSeq 2000. Template switching introduced a universal primer binding site; the final cDNA contained a unique molecular identifier, enabling accurate counting of TCR cDNA molecules. Specific primers in the conserved constant-segment region were used to synthesize first-strand cDNA for TCR alpha and beta chains. Each cDNA library was double barcoded, with a SMART-Mk sample barcode plus Illumina barcodes, to control for contamination. Two successive PCR steps introduced TruSeq adapter sequences along with Illumina sample barcodes. Sequencing of the TCR alpha and beta cDNA libraries was done on the Illumina HiSeq platform using custom primers. On the study's bioinformatics: Raw reads were processed with MiGEC to extract unique molecular identifiers, and MiXCR was used to determine CDR3 positions. For each individual, recombination models were inferred using an EM algorithm with the repgenHMM and IGoR tools. The analysis of shared clonotypes was done with the tcR package in R, with sharing normalized by the product of cloneset sizes. To study raw recombination without the effects of thymic and clonal selection, out-of-frame nonproductive sequences were analyzed. The raw public data were reprocessed by TCRdb itself: fastp quality trimming at Q25, MiXCR clonotype calling, in-frame beta chains only. Rows merge per CDR3 protein into single entries with the most common DNA and genes. The V and J calls and clone size are TCRdb's, not the authors'. The sample contains 400,000 to 550,000 distinct CDR3 sequences, less than 25% of them found a single time. The ten largest account for 0.91% of the sample.

A note on this clonotype: Its cognate antigen has yet to be identified. Base-call qualities are not available, and no considerably larger clone is one nucleotide away.

General study outcomes and caveats: Recombination models systematically underestimated out-of-frame TCR alpha sharing in monozygotic twins but agreed with sharing between unrelated individuals. Abundant cord blood beta clonotypes carried fewer insertions; young adult naive repertoires showed a weaker similar trend, while memory repertoires showed none. Because the same donors could not be followed over many years, the conclusions depended on cross-sectional statistical analysis. Compared with coincidental sharing between unrelated individuals, out-of-frame TCR alpha sequences shared between twins showed an excess of sequences with low generation probability. A weaker excess of twin sharing was found in beta out-of-frame sequences because the signal-to-noise ratio was lowered by fewer shared sequences. Invariant T cells such as MAIT and iNKT could partly confound zero-insertion analyses, though diverse VJ usage argued against this for most clonotypes.

Only healthy Caucasian donors were included. Three pairs of female monozygotic twins, all aged 18 to 29 years, were included in the twin cohort. Positive isolation kits from Invitrogen were used to isolate CD4+ and CD8+ T cell populations. These data were also filed under a second study, of T cells expressing NK-cell markers. The second investigation adds: Three sorted T-cell subsets (CD3+CD56+NKG2C+, CD3+CD56+NKG2C- and CD3+CD56-NKG2C+) from fewer than 10 donors had their TCR beta-chain repertoires profiled. Among the eight sequenced donors, seven were HCMV-seropositive and one was HCMV-seronegative. In several experiments an anti-gammadeltaTCR antibody was added to restrict sorting to alphabetaTCR-expressing T cells. In six donors, the dominant CD3+CD56+NKG2C+ clonotypes ranked among the top 10 CD8+ clonotypes, making up about 1.0-7.5% of CD8+ T cells. Those dominant clonotypes were again the most abundant among CD3+CD56-NKG2C+ cells in a handful of donors, at about 25-65%. Whether the expanded NKG2C-expressing T cell clones were specific for HCMV antigens was left unclear. The study sequenced eight donors, all healthy volunteers chosen at random: three men and five women. A commercial ELISA kit detecting HCMV-specific IgG in serum was used to determine HCMV serostatus. Reads were demultiplexed and grouped by UMI with MIGEC, and clonotypes were assembled and quantified with MiTCR. To remove erroneous sequences, TCR cDNA sequences were retained only when supported by two or more reads. The tcR package was used for downstream repertoire analysis, and clonotypes were matched between fractions using CDR3 nucleotide sequence together with V segment. VDJmatch was used to annotate antigen specificity against VDJdb, with one amino acid substitution in CDR3 permitted.

The sample comprised CD4+ T cells sorted from blood. The source is a woman younger than 35 in good health. The chain is assembled from TRBV5-1 and TRBJ1-1; the D region possibly corresponds to TRBD1 (6 bases align). The CDR3 protein is CASSSGGVGNTEAFF. The DNA sequence is as follows: TGCGCCAGCAGTAGCGGGGGCGTCGGGAACACTGAAGCTTTCTTT.